The clone carrying this T cell receptor beta chain was observed a few times. From RNA transcripts, TCR beta CDR3 regions were amplified. The TCR CDR3 first-round RT-PCR relied on the HTBI primer set. TCRdb ran MiXCR on the multiplex PCR reads and lists one entry per CDR3 protein. The sample has around 700,000 distinct CDR3 sequences; roughly a sixth are singletons. The source of the sample is a study of T cells in Graves' hyperthyroidism and ophthalmopathy. Clinical symptoms, serum thyroxine, TRAb, thyroid ultrasound and orbital computed tomography informed diagnoses. CDR1 and CDR2 from the germline V gene are SGHKS and YYEKEE (reference sequence). This CDR3 comprises 16 residues. V was clipped by 0 bases and J by 3 bases; unmatched bases: 7.

The TCR comes from a woman aged 45-60 years with Graves' hyperthyroidism that later progressed to Graves' ophthalmopathy. The specimen sequenced was blood. The rearrangement links TRBV5-5 to TRBJ2-3, with 7 bases fitting TRBD1. The CDR3 region has the DNA TGTGCCAGCAGCTTGGCCGCACAGGGGAGAACAGATACGCAGTATTTT. Protein sequence: CASSLAAQGRTDTQYF.